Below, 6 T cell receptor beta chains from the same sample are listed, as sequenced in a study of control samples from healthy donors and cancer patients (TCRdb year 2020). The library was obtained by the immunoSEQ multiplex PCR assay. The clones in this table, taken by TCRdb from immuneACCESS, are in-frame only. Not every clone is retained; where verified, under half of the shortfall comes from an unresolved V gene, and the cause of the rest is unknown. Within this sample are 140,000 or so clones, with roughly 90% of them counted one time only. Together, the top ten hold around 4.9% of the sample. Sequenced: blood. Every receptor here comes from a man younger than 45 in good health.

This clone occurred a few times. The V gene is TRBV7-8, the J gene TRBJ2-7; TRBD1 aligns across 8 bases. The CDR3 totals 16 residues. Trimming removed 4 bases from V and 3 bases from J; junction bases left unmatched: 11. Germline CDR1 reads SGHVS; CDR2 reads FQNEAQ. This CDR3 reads CASSSQSGTGNYEQYF. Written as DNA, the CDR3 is TGTGCCAGCAGCTCCCAGTCCGGGACAGGCAACTACGAGCAGTACTTC.

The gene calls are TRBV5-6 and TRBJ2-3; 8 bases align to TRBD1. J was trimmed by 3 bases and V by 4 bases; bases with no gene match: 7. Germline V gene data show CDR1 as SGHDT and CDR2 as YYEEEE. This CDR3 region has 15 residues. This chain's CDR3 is CASSRTGFGTDTQYF. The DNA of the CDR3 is TGTGCCAGCAGCCGGACAGGGTTCGGTACAGATACGCAGTATTTT. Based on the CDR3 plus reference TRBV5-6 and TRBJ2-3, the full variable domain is DAGVTQSPTHLIKTRGQQVTLRCSPKSGHDTVSWYQQALGQGPQFIFQYYEEEERQRGNFPDRFSGHQFPNYSSELNVNALLLGDSALYLCASSRTGFGTDTQYFGPGTRLTVL.

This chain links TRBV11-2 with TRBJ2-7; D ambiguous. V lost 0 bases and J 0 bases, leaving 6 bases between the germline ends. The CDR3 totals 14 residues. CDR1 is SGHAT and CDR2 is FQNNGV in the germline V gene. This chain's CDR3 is CASSLEPLSYEQYF. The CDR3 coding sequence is TGTGCCAGCAGCTTAGAACCACTCTCCTACGAGCAGTACTTC.

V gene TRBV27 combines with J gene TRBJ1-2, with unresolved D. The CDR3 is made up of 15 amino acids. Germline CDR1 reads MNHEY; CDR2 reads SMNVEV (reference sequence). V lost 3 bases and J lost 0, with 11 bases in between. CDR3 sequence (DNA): TGTGCCAGCAGTTTGAATCCCGTCTCTAACTATGGCTACACCTTC. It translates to CASSLNPVSNYGYTF.

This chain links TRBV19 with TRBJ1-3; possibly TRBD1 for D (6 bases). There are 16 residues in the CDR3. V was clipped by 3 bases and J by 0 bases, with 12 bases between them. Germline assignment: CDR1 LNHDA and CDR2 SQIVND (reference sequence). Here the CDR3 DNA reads TGTGCCAGTAGTATCCTAACAGGGATCTCTGGAAACACCATATATTTT. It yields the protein CASSILTGISGNTIYF.

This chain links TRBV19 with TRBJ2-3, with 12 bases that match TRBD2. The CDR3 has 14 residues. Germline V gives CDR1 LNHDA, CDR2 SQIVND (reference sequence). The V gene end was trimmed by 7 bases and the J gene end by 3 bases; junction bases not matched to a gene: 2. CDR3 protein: CASKTSGSTDTQYF. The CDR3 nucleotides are TGTGCCAGTAAGACTAGCGGGAGTACAGATACGCAGTATTTT. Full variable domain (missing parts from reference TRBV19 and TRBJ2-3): DGGITQSPKYLFRKEGQNVTLSCEQNLNHDAMYWYRQDPGQGLRLIYYSQIVNDFQKGDIAEGYSVSREKKESFPLTVTSAQKNPTAFYLCASKTSGSTDTQYFGPGTRLTVL.